These 4 T cell receptor beta chains came from one sample sequenced in a study of blood T cell repertoires in COVID-19. Produced via immunoSEQ multiplex PCR; TCRdb's table is partial and in-frame only. The table includes 200,000 to 250,000 clones, 80% to 90% detected once. Sequencing was performed on peripheral blood. The receptor set was obtained from a man older than 75 with acute or convalescent COVID-19.

This chain connects TRBV6-6 to TRBJ2-1; 10 positions match TRBD2. The CDR3 runs to 12 residues. The V segment lost 7 bases and the J segment 14 bases; nucleotides outside the gene matches: 8. Germline values: CDR1 MNHNY, CDR2 SVGAGI (reference sequence). CDR3 coding DNA: TGTGCCAGCAAAGCGGGAGGGGGGTCGGAGTTCTTC. The encoded protein is CASKAGGGSEFF.

The chain couples TRBV11-2 to TRBJ1-4; TRBD1 is a possible D gene (5 bases). This CDR3 region has 17 residues. Germline V lookup: CDR1 SGHAT, CDR2 FQNNGV. With 4 bases removed from V and 0 bases from J, the gap between germline ends came to 15 bases. The CDR3 DNA reads as TGTGCCAGCAGCTCTCGTCCAGGGCTTACAACTAATGAAAAACTGTTTTTT. This sequence encodes CASSSRPGLTTNEKLFF.

J is TRBJ2-3 and V is TRBV5-1; TRBD2 is a possible D gene (6 bases). Germline V gene data show CDR1 as SGHRS and CDR2 as YFSETQ. The V end lost 0 bases, the J end lost 5 bases, and 16 bases lay between the germline ends. The CDR3 consists of 16 residues. The CDR3 spells CASSLVAGSHQDTQYF. The CDR3 region has the DNA TGCGCCAGCAGCTTGGTGGCGGGATCGCATCAAGATACGCAGTATTTT.

The chain joins TRBV20-1 to TRBJ1-2; TRBD1 matches at 8 bases. This CDR3 is built from 15 residues. The V gene end was trimmed by 3 bases and the J gene end by 2 bases; junction bases not matched to a gene: 8. The V gene's germline CDR1 is DFQATT and CDR2 SNEGSKA (reference sequence). The CDR3 DNA sequence: TGCAGTGCTAGTTCCGGGGACAGGATAAACTATGGCTACACCTTC. Protein sequence: CSASSGDRINYGYTF.